This T cell receptor (beta chain) emerged from a study of T-cell reconstitution after alpha-beta-depleted transplantation in children. General study points: Several hundred expanded graft clones reportedly supplied alpha-beta T cells about two months after transplant. Surviving recipient cells, namely T cells and thymic progenitors, were the source of high day-60 TCRbeta diversity in some patients. T cells produced anew were the main source of T-cell counts and diversity one year after transplant.

Unique molecular identifiers were incorporated during preparation of the TCRbeta library. MiXCR, applied by TCRdb to the PCR reads, yields one record per CDR3 protein. Of approximately 190,000 distinct CDR3 sequences in the sample, 7.5% to 9.5% were seen once. The sample holds a few counts of this clonotype. Its antigen is not known. The CDR3 length is 19 residues. The V and J genes are TRBV21-1 and TRBJ1-5. TRBV21-1 has pseudogene status. The TCR was taken from a male patient between 2 and 10 years old who had a stem cell transplant for acute myeloid leukemia, so the T cells may come from the graft donor. The sample in question was PBMCs, mostly from graft donor cells, obtained 360 days after TCRalphabeta/CD19-depleted stem cell transplant. The CDR3 nucleotides are TGTGCCAGCAGCAATTTTAGGTCTCCAGGAGATTATAGCAATCAGCCCCAGCATTTT. Amino acids: CASSNFRSPGDYSNQPQHF.